Given below is one T cell receptor (beta chain) in context. This clonotype occurred many times. Its recognized antigen is unknown. Nothing much larger sits one base from this clone, and base qualities are not available. This sample is drawn from a study of T cells in Graves' hyperthyroidism and ophthalmopathy (dated by TCRdb to between 2018 and 2021). Regarding the study in general: Peripheral blood samples were taken at initial diagnosis, before any treatment was given. TCR Vbeta CDR3 sequencing of 130 to 150 peripheral blood samples (over 40 ophthalmopathy, about 80 hyperthyroidism and some 17 progressor patients) is reported in the paper. Following sampling, methimazole starting at 30 mg daily was given to hyperthyroidism patients, and high-dose intravenous methylprednisolone was given to ophthalmopathy patients. The study also compared thyroid tissue and blood T-cell repertoires from several Graves' hyperthyroidism patients. Whether ophthalmopathy could be predicted prospectively was tested in an independent validation cohort made up of about 20 hyperthyroidism patients plus 17 patients who later progressed to ophthalmopathy. To identify TCR V-J signatures that set the groups apart, the researchers used a discovery cohort of 100 patients, made up of 40 to 45 with Graves' ophthalmopathy and 57 with stable Graves' hyperthyroidism. For training and testing, the roughly 100 patients in the discovery cohort were randomly divided in a 7:3 ratio.

V loses 2 bases of germline sequence and J loses 6 bases, and the interval between the two ends is 10 bases. Reading from cysteine to phenylalanine, the CDR3 counts 12 amino acids. Only CDR3 DNA remains: 36 bases, in frame from the first base. According to the germline V gene, CDR1 reads SQVTM and CDR2 reads ANQGSEA. Moderately to severely active disease, a Clinical Activity Score of at least 3, a NOSPECS grade of at least 4, and a duration under 3 months were present in ophthalmopathy patients. Exclusion was applied to patients with uncontrolled infections, other autoimmune diseases, pregnancy or lactation. Diagnoses relied on clinical symptoms, serum thyroxine and TRAb, thyroid ultrasound and orbital computed tomography. Ficoll-Paque density gradient centrifugation was used to isolate PBMCs from 10 ml of fresh peripheral blood. Total RNA was extracted with Trizol reagent, and quality was checked on an Agilent 2100 Bioanalyzer.

The TCR beta CDR3 regions were amplified from the RNA transcripts. The first round of RT-PCR for the TCR CDR3 was performed with the HTBI primer set and the Qiagen OneStep RT-PCR kit. A second multiplex PCR round built the libraries, followed by size selection and purification. Sequencing of the libraries was done on an Illumina HiSeq2000 using paired-end 100 bp reads. Under the source paper's analysis protocol: Raw data were processed with SOAPnuke, discarding reads with adapters, uncalled bases, mean Phred below 15, or no exact constant-primer or identifier match. COPE v1.2.5 was used to merge high-quality paired reads, and clonotypes were defined as unique nucleotide sequences. MiTCR v1.1 was used to align clonotypes to the IMGT TRBV, TRBD and TRBJ reference segments. The analysis was restricted to V-J combinations with a frequency above 0.0001, which together covered over 99% of the repertoires. A TCS score was defined as the ratio between F50 (clonal expansion) and ExV (chaos), using BLOSUM62-based TCRdist between CDR3 peptides within each V-J. Welch's t-statistics and random forest reduced several hundred V-J features to 13, which were used in a naive Bayes classifier (R e1071). TCRdb handled the public reads itself, with Q25 trimming in fastp and clone calling in MiXCR, and kept productive beta chains. Identical CDR3 protein sequences are pooled into one entry, listed with their most common genes and DNA. TCRdb's processing, not the study's, gives the V and J calls here. The sample table contains some 490,000 distinct CDR3 sequences; only one count was recorded for 22% of them. Less than 65% of the sample is in the top ten clones.

Results the study describes overall, beyond this receptor: Sample size was not statistically predetermined, and blinding of investigators to group allocation was not performed. A 13 V-J signature model separated ophthalmopathy from stable hyperthyroidism, with roughly 88% sensitivity and roughly 82% specificity in cross-validation and 80%/75% in testing. In validation, progression to ophthalmopathy was predicted by the model with 65% to 71% sensitivity and 72% to 80% specificity, a median of roughly six months before onset. Most expanded thyroid clonotypes (frequency above 0.001) were also found in blood, which suggests that blood repertoires may mirror thyroid immune responses.

The sequencing sample was made of blood. Rearrangement joined TRBV29-1 to TRBJ2-5; a confident D gene designation cannot be given. The TCR was taken from a woman between 65 and 79 years old with Graves' ophthalmopathy. The DNA reads TGCAGCGTTGAAAAGGTTGGGCAGACCCAGTACTTC. It codes for CSVEKVGQTQYF.